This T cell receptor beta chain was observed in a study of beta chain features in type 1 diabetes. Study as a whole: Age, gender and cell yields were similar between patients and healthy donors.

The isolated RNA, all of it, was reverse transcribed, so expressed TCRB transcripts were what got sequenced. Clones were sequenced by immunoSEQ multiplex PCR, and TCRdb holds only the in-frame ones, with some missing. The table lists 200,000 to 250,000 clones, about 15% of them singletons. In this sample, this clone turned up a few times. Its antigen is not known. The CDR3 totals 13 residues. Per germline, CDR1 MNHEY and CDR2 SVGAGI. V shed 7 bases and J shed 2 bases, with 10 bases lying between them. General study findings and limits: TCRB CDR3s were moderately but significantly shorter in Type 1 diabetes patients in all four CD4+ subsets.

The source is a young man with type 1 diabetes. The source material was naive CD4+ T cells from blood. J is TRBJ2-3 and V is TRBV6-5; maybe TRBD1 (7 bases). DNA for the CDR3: TGTGCCAGCAAGGAGGGGGCCACAGATACGCAGTATTTT. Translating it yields CASKEGATDTQYF.